The 20 T cell receptor beta chains below come from one sample, sequenced in a study of cytomegalovirus exposure and HLA in healthy donors. The PCR had 60 Vbeta and 13 Jbeta primers. Here immunoSEQ multiplex PCR was the method, and the copy in TCRdb shows in-frame clones only, minus some. The sample shows 90,000 to 120,000 clones, roughly 88% of them seen only once. The specimen was PBMCs. The source of these receptors is a young woman in good health and CMV-seronegative.

Only one count was recorded for this clone. The gene calls are TRBV21-1 and TRBJ1-5. TRBV21-1 is a recognized pseudogene. The CDR3 spans 15 residues. CDR3 residues: CASSKLRGSNQPQHF. The CDR3 DNA is TGTGCCAGCAGCAAACTTAGAGGTAGCAATCAGCCCCAGCATTTT.

The V and J genes are TRBV27 and TRBJ2-7; the match to TRBD1 covers 10 bases. The CDR3 sequence is 15 residues long. Germline CDR1 is MNHEY and CDR2 is SMNVEV (reference sequence). With V trimmed by 6 bases and J by 1 base, 6 bases remained unmatched. The CDR3 reads CASSRRTGGSYEQYF. CDR3 nucleotide sequence: TGTGCCAGCAGCCGCCGGACAGGGGGATCCTACGAGCAGTACTTC.

This chain joins TRBV19 and TRBJ2-1; 9 bases are a match to TRBD2. V was clipped by 1 base and J by 2 bases; unmatched bases: 3. Looked up from germline, CDR1 is LNHDA and CDR2 is SQIVND (reference sequence). This CDR3 spans 16 amino acids. The CDR3 nucleotides are TGTGCCAGTAGTATAGCTAGCGGGGACCCCTACAATGAGCAGTTCTTC. Amino acid sequence: CASSIASGDPYNEQFF.

This clone was found once. The chain carries TRBV2 and TRBJ2-5; D may be TRBD1 (5 bases). The CDR3 spans 14 residues. V dropped 8 bases and J dropped 5 bases, with 18 bases sitting between them. Germline CDR1 and CDR2: SNHLY and FYNNEI. For the CDR3, the DNA is TGTGCCAGCTCGGTCGAAGGGGCTGCGGAGACCCAGTACTTC. This gives the protein CASSVEGAAETQYF. Filled out from reference TRBV2 and TRBJ2-5, the complete variable domain reads EPEVTQTPSHQVTQMGQEVILRCVPISNHLYFYWYRQILGQKVEFLVSFYNNEISEKSEIFDDQFSVERPDGSNFTLKIRSTKLEDSAMYFCASSVEGAAETQYFGPGTRLLVL.

The rearrangement uses TRBV12-2 and TRBJ2-3; TRBD2 was called by the table and not checked on the DNA. TRBV12-2 is tagged as a pseudogene. The CDR3 extends over 17 amino acids. The CDR3 sequence is CASRSPRGKSRTDTQYF. The DNA for the CDR3 is TGTGCAAGTCGCTCCCCCCGGGGGAAGTCTCGCACAGATACGCAGTATTTT.

The V and J genes are TRBV19 and TRBJ1-4, with D perhaps TRBD1 (6 bases). The germline V and J ends were trimmed by 0 bases and 0 bases, with 26 bases remaining between them. The CDR3 extends over 22 amino acids. Germline CDR1 and CDR2: LNHDA and SQIVND (reference sequence). This CDR3 reads CASSIDQPADRLEGATNEKLFF. Here the CDR3 DNA reads TGTGCCAGTAGTATAGATCAACCCGCCGACAGGCTGGAAGGGGCAACTAATGAAAAACTGTTTTTT. The variable domain in full, completed from reference TRBV19 and TRBJ1-4, reads DGGITQSPKYLFRKEGQNVTLSCEQNLNHDAMYWYRQDPGQGLRLIYYSQIVNDFQKGDIAEGYSVSREKKESFPLTVTSAQKNPTAFYLCASSIDQPADRLEGATNEKLFFGSGTQLSVL.

This chain joins TRBV29-1 and TRBJ2-5; 9 nucleotides match TRBD1. CDR1 is SQVTM and CDR2 is ANQGSEA in the germline V gene. The CDR3 contains 19 residues. The V segment lost 3 bases and the J segment 5 bases; nucleotides outside the gene matches: 22. In nucleotides, the CDR3 is TGCAGCGTTGATGGGGTGGGACAGGGCGGTCTGGGTCATCTTGAGACCCAGTACTTC. Residues: CSVDGVGQGGLGHLETQYF.

This clone has only a few counts. The chain uses TRBV4-1 and TRBJ2-2; no reliable D call. CDR3 length: 15 residues. Trimming shortened V by 1 base and J by 0 bases, and 6 bases separated the two germline ends. Germline V CDR1 and CDR2: MGHRA, YSYEKL. Written as DNA, the CDR3 is TGCGCCAGCAGCCAAGCCCTAGCGAACACCGGGGAGCTGTTTTTT. Protein sequence: CASSQALANTGELFF.

V is TRBV9 and J is TRBJ1-2; D is uncertain. Trimming removed 0 bases at V and 3 bases at J, with 6 bases between. CDR1 and CDR2 (germline): SGDLS, YYNGEE. CDR3 length: 13 residues. This chain's CDR3 is CASSVGRDYGYTF. The CDR3 DNA reads TGTGCCAGCAGCGTAGGTCGGGACTATGGCTACACCTTC.

In DNA form, the CDR3 reads TGCGCCAGCAGCCATCGACAGGGTGGTAATTCACCCCTCCACTTT. This gives the protein CASSHRQGGNSPLHF. The chain combines TRBV4-1 with TRBJ1-6, with 7 nucleotides matching TRBD1. This CDR3 contains 15 residues. V dropped 3 bases and J dropped 6; count of bases not matched to a gene: 5. From germline, CDR1 is MGHRA and CDR2 YSYEKL.

V is TRBV5-4 and J is TRBJ2-5; 15 positions agree with TRBD2. Germline loops: CDR1 SGHNT, CDR2 YYREEE (reference sequence). The junction had 1 base not matched to a gene; V was cut back by 2 bases and J by 5 bases. This CDR3 is built from 15 residues. As DNA, the CDR3 is TGTGCCAGCAGCTTCGGACTAGCGGGAGGGGAGACCCAGTACTTC. This codes for CASSFGLAGGETQYF.

The genes are TRBV19 and TRBJ2-3; D possibly corresponds to TRBD2 (6 bases). The CDR3 covers 15 residues. V lost 8 bases, J lost 3 bases, and 18 bases lay in between. Germline CDR1 and CDR2: LNHDA and SQIVND (reference sequence). CDR3 nucleotide sequence: TGTGCCAGTTCTCGCGAGGGAGGAACTACAGATACGCAGTATTTT. Its protein is CASSREGGTTDTQYF.

The chain links TRBV27 to TRBJ2-7, with D maybe TRBD2 (5 bases). The germline gives CDR1 MNHEY, CDR2 SMNVEV (reference sequence). The CDR3 totals 14 residues. Trimming took off 6 bases at V and 4 bases at J, with 16 bases between the two ends. CDR3 loop: CASSPLGRDYEQYF. DNA of the CDR3: TGTGCCAGCAGCCCCCTAGGTCGGGATTACGAGCAGTACTTC.

V usage is TRBV18 and J usage is TRBJ2-1; D remains ambiguous. The CDR3 runs 13 residues. CDR1 and CDR2 from the germline V gene are KGHSH and LQKENI. V gave up 2 bases and J gave up 4 bases, with 6 bases separating them. CDR3 region: CASSPTQYNEQFF. As DNA, the CDR3 is TGTGCCAGCTCACCAACCCAGTACAATGAGCAGTTCTTC.

This clone was seen only once. V is TRBV6-4 and J is TRBJ2-1; TRBD1 aligns across 10 bases. With V trimmed by 5 bases and J by 5 bases, 3 bases remained unmatched. CDR1 and CDR2 from the germline V gene are MRHNA and SNTAGT. This CDR3 has 14 amino acids. CDR3 bases: TGTGCCAGCAGTACCGGGACAGGGGACAATGAGCAGTTCTTC. Its protein is CASSTGTGDNEQFF.

The rearrangement uses TRBV29-1 and TRBJ2-1, with 10 bases lining up with TRBD1. V trimming: 4 bases; J trimming: 7 bases; junction bases outside the gene matches: 13. CDR1 and CDR2 (germline): SQVTM, ANQGSEA. The CDR3 runs to 16 residues. For the CDR3, the DNA is TGCAGCGTTGCGCGTCTGACAGGGGGCAGGGGAAATGAGCAGTTCTTC. Translating it yields CSVARLTGGRGNEQFF.

CDR3 amino acids: CASSQDRPGSDTGELFF. The CDR3, as DNA: TGCGCCAGCAGCCAAGATCGTCCCGGGAGCGACACCGGGGAGCTGTTTTTT. This chain joins TRBV4-3 and TRBJ2-2; weak D call: TRBD2 (6 bases). This CDR3 is built from 17 residues. Trimming shortened V by 0 bases and J by 3 bases, and 14 bases separated the two germline ends. Germline CDR1 LGHNA, CDR2 YSLEER.

The chain employs TRBV7-2 and TRBJ2-3, with D perhaps matching TRBD2 (5 bases). Germline V gene data show CDR1 as SGHTA and CDR2 as FQGNSA. V was trimmed by 2 bases and J by 1 base, leaving 10 bases between them. This CDR3 is built from 15 residues. In nucleotides, the CDR3 is TGTGCCAGCAGCTTATTTAGCGACCGCACAGATACGCAGTATTTT. It specifies CASSLFSDRTDTQYF.

Written as DNA, the CDR3 is TGTGCCAGCAGTGACAGGTTGGCAAGTAATTCACCCCTCCACTTT. Encoded protein: CASSDRLASNSPLHF. V is TRBV2 and J is TRBJ1-6, with D hard to call. The CDR3 is 15 amino acids. The germline V and J ends were trimmed by 3 bases and 6 bases, with 12 bases remaining between them. Germline V gene lookup returns CDR1 SNHLY and CDR2 FYNNEI. Using reference TRBV2 and TRBJ1-6 for the parts outside the CDR3, the full variable domain is EPEVTQTPSHQVTQMGQEVILRCVPISNHLYFYWYRQILGQKVEFLVSFYNNEISEKSEIFDDQFSVERPDGSNFTLKIRSTKLEDSAMYFCASSDRLASNSPLHFGNGTRLTVT.

The CDR3 reads CASSRTGNSPLHF. CDR3 nucleotides: TGTGCCAGCAGCCGGACAGGGAATTCACCCCTCCACTTT. This rearrangement joins TRBV27 to TRBJ1-6; 8 nucleotides line up with TRBD1. The germline gives CDR1 MNHEY, CDR2 SMNVEV (reference sequence). The CDR3 consists of 13 residues. V was pared by 6 bases and J by 7 bases, with 2 bases of the junction left unmatched.